The source of this TCR beta chain is a study of blood T cell repertoires in COVID-19. Looking at the study overall: T cells, B-cell-depleted T cells, or PBMCs provided the cDNA or gDNA that served as material.

As originally analysed: Amplification of reference gene primers provided the estimated nucleated cell counts. TCRdb's copy holds only in-frame clones and misses some; the assay was immunoSEQ multiplex PCR. From that table come the V and J calls and clone size; the DNA was used to work out D and trimming. The sample has 160,000 or so clones, over 90% seen once. A Seattle source enrolled patients during active infection and followed them longitudinally. The CDR3 totals 15 residues. Germline-derived CDR1 and CDR2 are SEHNR and FQNEAQ (reference sequence). With V trimmed by 3 bases and J by 2 bases, 3 bases remained unmatched.

This chain joins TRBV7-9 and TRBJ1-4; 7 bases fit TRBD1. The sequenced material came from peripheral blood. This receptor was taken from a woman aged 55-69 years with COVID-19, enrolled during active disease. Here the CDR3 DNA reads TGTGCCAGCAGCTTGGTGACAGGGACTAATGAAAAACTGTTTTTT. This codes for CASSLVTGTNEKLFF.